The clone carrying this TCR beta chain occurred many times. The antigen is unknown. TCR beta CDR3 sequences were amplified from RNA transcripts. Primed by the HTBI set, a first-round RT-PCR was run on the TCR CDR3. One entry per CDR3 protein results from TCRdb running MiXCR on the multiplex PCR reads. Here the sample spans 500,000 to 550,000 distinct CDR3 sequences, around 21% being singletons. The CDR3 is 16 amino acids. Germline-derived CDR1 and CDR2 are MDHEN and SYDVKM. V lost 5 bases and J 5 bases, leaving 21 bases between the germline ends. The data were taken from a study of T cells in Graves' hyperthyroidism and ophthalmopathy. Study-level results: Peripheral blood also featured most of the thyroid clonotypes expanded above 0.001.

Criteria for exclusion of patients were uncontrolled infection, other autoimmune disease, pregnancy or lactation. The receptor's source is a man aged 18 to 35 with Graves' hyperthyroidism. The rearrangement joins TRBV28 to TRBJ2-5, with D possibly matching TRBD1 (5 bases). Sequencing input: blood. CDR3 region: CASSIPSWQGLETQYF. The CDR3 DNA reads as TGTGCCAGCAGTATACCCTCCTGGCAGGGCTTGGAGACCCAGTACTTC.